The entry below gives a single T cell receptor beta chain sequence along with its context. The Seattle site enrolled patients during active infection and followed them longitudinally. Sequencing was performed with immunoSEQ multiplex PCR; in TCRdb, only in-frame clones are kept and a portion is missing. The sample contains roughly 180,000 clones, 80% to 90% of which appear only once. The data were obtained in a study of blood T cell repertoires in COVID-19. Study background: Samples of COVID-19 (acute and convalescent) were obtained from the United States, Italy and Spain.

CDR3 length: 14 amino acids. Germline CDR1 SEHNR, CDR2 FQNEAQ (reference sequence). Deletions cut 3 bases from V and 0 bases from J, with 9 bases between. The source is a woman aged 45 to 65 with COVID-19, enrolled during active disease. The chain employs TRBV7-9 and TRBJ2-7, with a weak D call TRBD1 (6 bases). Sequencing was done on a sample of peripheral blood. CDR3 protein: CASSFSRGSYEQYF. The CDR3 nucleotides are TGTGCCAGCAGCTTCTCCAGGGGCTCCTACGAGCAGTACTTC.